The 22 T cell receptor beta chains listed next were all sequenced from one sample in a study of low-dose radiotherapy and immunotherapy resistance in tumors. TRAV and TRBV primers primed cDNA for both TCRalpha and TCRbeta. The TCRs were subjected to amplification over approximately 20 PCR cycles employing a constant-region primer in conjunction with a V-primer adapter. Using its own MiXCR run on the reads, TCRdb lists one record per CDR3 protein. The profile shows over 15,000 distinct CDR3 sequences, about 71% of them singletons. The origin of the receptors is a human donor with advanced metastatic prostate, ovarian, gallbladder or colorectal cancer (not recorded which). This table probably holds off-target reads from a library built for another chain.

The V and J genes are TRBV13 and TRBJ1-6; 8 bases line up with TRBD1. Germline V CDR1 and CDR2: PRHDT, FYEKMQ (reference sequence). This CDR3 spans 14 amino acids. V dropped 5 bases and J dropped 9; count of bases not matched to a gene: 6. CDR3 in amino acids: CASSPDRASSPLHF. CDR3 nucleotide sequence: TGTGCCAGCAGCCCGGACAGGGCTAGTTCACCCCTCCACTTT.

The rearrangement joins TRBV5-1 to TRBJ2-1; 10 bases are shared with TRBD2. Germline values: CDR1 SGHRS, CDR2 YFSETQ. CDR3 length: 15 amino acids. V gave up 4 bases and J gave up 8 bases; unmatched junction bases: 9. The CDR3 is CASSGSGRAVDEQFF. The CDR3, as DNA: TGCGCCAGCAGCGGGAGCGGGAGGGCCGTAGATGAGCAGTTCTTC.

The chain is built from TRBV4-2 and TRBJ2-7; 9 nucleotides agree with TRBD1. The CDR3 is 16 amino acids. V dropped 2 bases and J dropped 2; count of bases not matched to a gene: 7. Germline V lookup: CDR1 LGHNA, CDR2 YNFKEQ. The CDR3 sequence is CASSQSGTGNPYEQYF. The CDR3 DNA sequence: TGTGCCAGCAGCCAATCCGGGACAGGGAATCCCTACGAGCAGTACTTC.

This chain joins TRBV2 and TRBJ1-6; D gene uncertain. The CDR3 runs to 13 residues. Germline CDR1 SNHLY, CDR2 FYNNEI. Between the trimmed V and J ends, which lost 3 bases and 7 bases, there was a span of 7 bases. The CDR3 bases are TGTGCCAGCAGTGATTTTAGGAATTCACCCCTCCACTTT. Its translation: CASSDFRNSPLHF.

The chain links TRBV28 to TRBJ1-1; D gene uncertain. V was cut by 4 bases and J by 1 base, with 10 bases left in between. CDR1 and CDR2 (germline): MDHEN, SYDVKM. The CDR3 extends over 14 amino acids. The CDR3 loop is CASSSGRRNTEAFF. The DNA of the CDR3 is TGTGCCAGCAGTTCCGGAAGACGGAACACTGAAGCTTTCTTT.

The genes are TRBV28 and TRBJ2-7; 7 bases are shared with TRBD2. The CDR3 contains 14 residues. The J segment lost 3 bases and the V segment lost 8 bases, leaving 10 bases of the junction unmatched. Germline values: CDR1 MDHEN, CDR2 SYDVKM. This chain's CDR3 is CASWGGVSHYEQYF. The CDR3 DNA reads TGTGCCAGCTGGGGGGGAGTTTCGCACTACGAGCAGTACTTC. The full variable domain, rest sourced from reference TRBV28 and TRBJ2-7, is DVKVTQSSRYLVKRTGEKVFLECVQDMDHENMFWYRQDPGLGLRLIYFSYDVKMKEKGDIPEGYSVSREKKERFSLILESASTNQTSMYLCASWGGVSHYEQYFGPGTRLTVT.

The chain carries TRBV15 and TRBJ2-7; D is uncertain. The V gene lost 0 bases and the J gene lost 0 bases, with 6 bases spanning the gap. The CDR3 is 14 residues long. Germline CDR1 LNHNV, CDR2 YYDKDF (reference sequence). CDR3 nucleotides: TGTGCCACCAGCAGAGAGGGTCCCTCCTACGAGCAGTACTTC. It encodes CATSREGPSYEQYF.

V usage is TRBV4-1 and J usage is TRBJ2-1, with D maybe TRBD2 (6 bases). The germline gives CDR1 MGHRA, CDR2 YSYEKL. Trimming removed 0 bases from V and 2 bases from J, with 14 bases in between. This CDR3 spans 17 amino acids. This chain's CDR3 is CASSQETMRGAYNEQFF. Here the CDR3 DNA reads TGCGCCAGCAGCCAAGAGACGATGCGGGGAGCCTACAATGAGCAGTTCTTC.

The chain employs TRBV29-1 and TRBJ2-7; tentatively, D is TRBD1 (5 bases). Germline CDR1 is SQVTM and CDR2 is ANQGSEA. This CDR3 has 12 amino acids. The V end lost 6 bases, the J end lost 2 bases, and 11 bases lay between the germline ends. Written as DNA, the CDR3 is TGCAGCGTCCGACAGAGTACCTACGAGCAGTACTTC. Protein sequence: CSVRQSTYEQYF.

This clonotype was recorded a few times. This chain's CDR3 is CASHSGTSHNEQFF. For the CDR3, the DNA is TGTGCCAGCCACTCCGGGACTAGCCACAATGAGCAGTTCTTC. The rearrangement uses TRBV9 and TRBJ2-1; 9 bases align to TRBD2. Looked up from germline, CDR1 is SGDLS and CDR2 is YYNGEE. V shed 7 bases and J 5 bases; nucleotides not matched to a gene: 7. This CDR3 is built from 14 residues.

The chain is built from TRBV11-2 and TRBJ2-1; D may be TRBD1 (6 bases). V lost 3 bases and J 6 bases, leaving 12 bases between the germline ends. The germline V gene has CDR1 SGHAT and CDR2 FQNNGV. This CDR3 is 14 amino acids long. CDR3 residues: CASSLVRGANEQFF. The CDR3 region has the DNA TGTGCCAGCAGCTTGGTCAGGGGAGCCAATGAGCAGTTCTTC.

The chain couples TRBV6-2 or TRBV6-3 to TRBJ2-7, with D tentatively TRBD2 (5 bases). V was cut by 4 bases and J by 2 bases, with 6 bases left in between. The CDR3 is made up of 12 amino acids. Germline V gene lookup returns CDR1 MNHEY and CDR2 SVGEGT. The CDR3 loop reads CASSSGTYEQYF. DNA of the CDR3: TGTGCCAGCAGTTCCGGGACCTACGAGCAGTACTTC.

The chain has TRBV29-1 and TRBJ2-1; perhaps TRBD2 as D (5 bases). Germline-derived CDR1 and CDR2 are SQVTM and ANQGSEA. CDR3 length: 12 residues. V was cut by 4 bases and J by 4 bases, with 8 bases left in between. This CDR3 reads CSVVEGYNEQFF. DNA for the CDR3: TGCAGCGTTGTCGAGGGTTACAATGAGCAGTTCTTC.

This clonotype was detected only a few times. The V gene is TRBV6-2 or TRBV6-3, the J gene TRBJ2-1; TRBD2 is a possible D gene (5 bases). The germline V and J ends were trimmed by 2 bases and 10 bases, with 9 bases remaining between them. CDR3 length: 12 amino acids. Per germline, CDR1 MNHEY and CDR2 SVGEGT. CDR3 region: CASSYMGEEQFF. CDR3 DNA sequence: TGTGCCAGCAGTTACATGGGAGAGGAGCAGTTCTTC.

The V and J genes are TRBV20-1 and TRBJ1-2; D remains ambiguous. The germline CDR1 and CDR2 sequences are DFQATT and SNEGSKA (reference sequence). Between the trimmed V and J ends, which lost 1 base and 8 bases, there was a span of 8 bases. This CDR3 has 11 residues. CDR3 protein: CSARGLGGYTF. CDR3 bases: TGCAGTGCTAGAGGTTTGGGGGGCTACACCTTC.

This clonotype showed up just a few times. The chain joins TRBV6-1 to TRBJ2-1; D perhaps matches TRBD2 (5 bases). The ends were cut back, 3 bases at V and 5 bases at J, with 14 bases in the middle. The CDR3 is 15 amino acids. The germline gives CDR1 MNHNS, CDR2 SASEGT. CDR3 sequence (DNA): TGTGCCAGCAGTGACCGGGGAGTGAACCACAATGAGCAGTTCTTC. Its translation: CASSDRGVNHNEQFF.

This chain links TRBV5-3 with TRBJ2-1; 12 positions agree with TRBD2. TRBV5-3 is given ORF status, its function remaining uncertain. The CDR3 has 18 residues. After removal of 8 bases from V and 7 bases from J, the junction contained 19 bases not matched to a gene. CDR3 DNA: TGTGCCAGCACAAGGGGGCTAGCGGGGGGGTCTCCCCAAAATGAGCAGTTCTTC. As protein: CASTRGLAGGSPQNEQFF.

This clonotype was seen a single time. The chain has TRBV11-2 and TRBJ2-5; D is unresolved. Trimming took 5 bases from V and 0 from J, leaving 4 bases between them. This CDR3 is 12 amino acids long. The germline V gene has CDR1 SGHAT and CDR2 FQNNGV. The CDR3 region has the DNA TGTGCCAGCAGCAAAAACCAAGAGACCCAGTACTTC. It specifies CASSKNQETQYF. Full variable domain (rest looked up from reference TRBV11-2 and TRBJ2-5): EAGVAQSPRYKIIEKRQSVAFWCNPISGHATLYWYQQILGQGPKLLIQFQNNGVVDDSQLPKDRFSAERLKGVDSTLKIQPAKLEDSAVYLCASSKNQETQYFGPGTRLLVL.

V and J are TRBV5-1 and TRBJ2-7, with D possibly called TRBD1 or TRBD2 (6 bases each). V lost 0 bases, J lost 2 bases, and 9 bases lay in between. This CDR3 has 14 amino acids. From germline, CDR1 is SGHRS and CDR2 YFSETQ. CDR3 in amino acids: CASSLAGATYEQYF. CDR3 nucleotides: TGCGCCAGCAGCTTGGCGGGGGCTACCTACGAGCAGTACTTC.

The rearrangement links TRBV5-6 to TRBJ2-5; the D is unclear. Germline assignment: CDR1 SGHDT and CDR2 YYEEEE. Trimming left V 4 bases short and J 5 bases short, with 21 bases between. This CDR3 spans 16 amino acids. The DNA for the CDR3 is TGTGCCAGCAGCCAAATCGCAGACGGAACCCTTGAGACCCAGTACTTC. Its protein product is CASSQIADGTLETQYF.

The rearrangement uses TRBV5-1 and TRBJ2-2, with no clear D. With 0 bases removed from V and 4 bases from J, the gap between germline ends came to 7 bases. Germline-derived CDR1 and CDR2 are SGHRS and YFSETQ. The CDR3 sequence is 14 residues long. CDR3 DNA sequence: TGCGCCAGCAGCTTGGCCCTCGGCACCGGGGAGCTGTTTTTT. Residues: CASSLALGTGELFF. Drawing the rest from reference TRBV5-1 and TRBJ2-2, the complete variable domain is KAGVTQTPRYLIKTRGQQVTLSCSPISGHRSVSWYQQTPGQGLQFLFEYFSETQRNKGNFPGRFSGRQFSNSRSEMNVSTLELGDSALYLCASSLALGTGELFFGEGSRLTVL.

The chain links TRBV5-1 to TRBJ2-1; 10 bases are a match to TRBD2. Losses at the gene ends were 4 bases for V and 4 bases for J; bases not matched to a gene: 11. The CDR3 consists of 17 residues. Germline V gene lookup returns CDR1 SGHRS and CDR2 YFSETQ. The CDR3 is CASSGTLLAGIYNEQFF. As DNA, the CDR3 is TGCGCCAGCAGCGGGACCTTACTAGCGGGGATTTACAATGAGCAGTTCTTC.